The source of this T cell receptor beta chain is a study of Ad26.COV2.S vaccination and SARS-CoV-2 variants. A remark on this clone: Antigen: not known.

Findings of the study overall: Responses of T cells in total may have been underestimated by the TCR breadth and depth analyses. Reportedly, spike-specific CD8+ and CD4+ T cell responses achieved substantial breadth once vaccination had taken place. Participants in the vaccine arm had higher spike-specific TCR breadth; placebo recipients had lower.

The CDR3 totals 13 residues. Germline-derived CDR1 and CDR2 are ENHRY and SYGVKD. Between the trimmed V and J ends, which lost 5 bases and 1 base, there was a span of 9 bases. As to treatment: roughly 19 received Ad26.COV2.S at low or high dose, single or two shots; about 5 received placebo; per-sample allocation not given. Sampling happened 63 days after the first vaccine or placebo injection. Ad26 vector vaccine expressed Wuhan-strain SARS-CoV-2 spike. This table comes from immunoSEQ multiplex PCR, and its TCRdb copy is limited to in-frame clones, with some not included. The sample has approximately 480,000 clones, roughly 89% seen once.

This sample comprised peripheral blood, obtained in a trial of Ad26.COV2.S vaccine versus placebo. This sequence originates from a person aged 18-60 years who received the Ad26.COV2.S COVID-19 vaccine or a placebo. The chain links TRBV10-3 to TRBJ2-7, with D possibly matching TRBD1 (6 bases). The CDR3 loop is CAISKDSSYEQYF. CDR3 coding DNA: TGTGCCATCAGTAAGGACAGTTCCTACGAGCAGTACTTC.